A single sample gave rise to the 19 T cell receptor beta chains below, sequenced in a study of T cell responses to AZD1222 COVID-19 vaccine. Measured with immunoSEQ multiplex PCR; TCRdb has only the in-frame clones, and not every one. The table includes roughly 130,000 clones, around 85% detected once. The sample was peripheral blood, taken on day 0 of AZD1222 vaccination. The receptors were gathered from an adult in good health.

This clone was seen only once. V gene TRBV19 combines with J gene TRBJ2-7, with D possibly TRBD2 on 7 matching bases. Per germline, CDR1 LNHDA and CDR2 SQIVND (reference sequence). The V and J ends lost 7 bases and 2 bases respectively, with 12 bases between them. The CDR3 covers 13 residues. The CDR3 reads CASKGGAPYEQYF. Here the CDR3 DNA reads TGTGCCAGTAAGGGGGGGGCTCCCTACGAGCAGTACTTC.

The sample holds one count of this clone. The chain combines TRBV29-1 with TRBJ2-6, with 8 bases matching TRBD1. The V gene's germline CDR1 is SQVTM and CDR2 ANQGSEA. The CDR3 covers 17 residues. Losses at the gene ends were 4 bases for V and 0 bases for J; bases not matched to a gene: 8. The CDR3 reads CSVGVQGVSSGANVLTF. CDR3 DNA: TGCAGCGTTGGAGTACAGGGGGTTAGCTCTGGGGCCAACGTCCTGACTTTC.

The chain combines TRBV11-2 with TRBJ1-2; 8 bases fit TRBD1. The trim removed 5 bases at V and 4 bases at J, leaving 6 bases unmatched. This CDR3 is 14 amino acids long. Germline values: CDR1 SGHAT, CDR2 FQNNGV. CDR3 protein: CASSPFGTGYGYTF. In DNA, the CDR3 is TGTGCCAGCAGCCCGTTTGGGACAGGCTATGGCTACACCTTC.

A single count supports this clone. The rearrangement uses TRBV10-3 and TRBJ1-5; possibly TRBD1 for D (6 bases). This CDR3 region has 15 residues. V lost 3 bases and J lost 3, with 12 bases in between. CDR1 ENHRY and CDR2 SYGVKD come from the germline V gene. The CDR3, as DNA: TGTGCCATCAGTGACGTAACAGGGAACAATCAGCCCCAGCATTTT. Translated: CAISDVTGNNQPQHF.

The rearrangement joins TRBV14 to TRBJ1-4, with a possible D match to TRBD1 (5 bases). The V end was cut by 3 bases, the J end by 0 bases, with 20 bases between. This CDR3 is built from 19 residues. Germline lookup yields CDR1 SGHDN and CDR2 FVKESK. The CDR3 region is CASSQPRGDPNPTNEKLFF. CDR3 nucleotide sequence: TGTGCCAGCAGCCAGCCGAGGGGAGACCCAAACCCAACTAATGAAAAACTGTTTTTT. The entire variable domain, with the rest obtained from reference TRBV14 and TRBJ1-4, is as follows: EAGVTQFPSHSVIEKGQTVTLRCDPISGHDNLYWYRRVMGKEIKFLLHFVKESKQDESGMPNNRFLAERTGGTYSTLKVQPAELEDSGVYFCASSQPRGDPNPTNEKLFFGSGTQLSVL.

The rearrangement links TRBV15 to TRBJ1-1; maybe TRBD1 (5 bases). The germline gives CDR1 LNHNV, CDR2 YYDKDF (reference sequence). The V gene lost 0 bases and the J gene lost 4 bases, with 9 bases spanning the gap. The CDR3 spans 14 residues. For the CDR3, the DNA is TGTGCCACCAGCAGAGATAGCAGGGCCACTGAAGCTTTCTTT. It specifies CATSRDSRATEAFF.

The gene calls are TRBV27 and TRBJ2-3; the match to TRBD2 covers 11 bases. The germline V gene encodes CDR1 MNHEY and CDR2 SMNVEV (reference sequence). Germline trimming cut 4 bases from V and 4 bases from J; bases unmatched to any gene: 4. CDR3 size: 15 residues. CDR3 region: CASSYLAGGADTQYF. CDR3 in DNA: TGTGCCAGCAGTTACTTAGCGGGGGGGGCAGATACGCAGTATTTT.

The chain uses TRBV10-2 and TRBJ1-1; 9 bases align to TRBD1. From germline, CDR1 is WSHSY and CDR2 SAAADI. This CDR3 has 15 residues. V dropped 3 bases and J dropped 5; count of bases not matched to a gene: 7. Here the CDR3 DNA reads TGCGCCAGCAGTGATCCGGGACAGGGTACAACTGAAGCTTTCTTT. It codes for CASSDPGQGTTEAFF.

The chain uses TRBV10-3 and TRBJ1-3; the D gene is possibly TRBD1 (5 bases). The germline V and J ends were trimmed by 1 base and 4 bases, with 20 bases remaining between them. The germline V gene encodes CDR1 ENHRY and CDR2 SYGVKD. CDR3 length: 18 residues. The CDR3 reads CAISEFQSGPRGGNTIYF. DNA for the CDR3: TGTGCCATCAGTGAGTTCCAATCAGGTCCCCGGGGGGGAAACACCATATATTTT.

This chain links TRBV27 with TRBJ1-4; TRBD1 matches at 7 bases. The V and J ends lost 4 bases and 9 bases, in that order; junction bases with no gene match: 8. The CDR3 has 14 amino acids. Germline CDR1 reads MNHEY; CDR2 reads SMNVEV (reference sequence). In nucleotides, the CDR3 is TGTGCCAGCAGTTCGGACAGGTCGGCCCAAAAACTGTTTTTT. Translation: CASSSDRSAQKLFF. Complete variable domain (other parts from reference TRBV27 and TRBJ1-4): EAQVTQNPRYLITVTGKKLTVTCSQNMNHEYMSWYRQDPGLGLRQIYYSMNVEVTDKGDVPEGYKVSRKEKRNFPLILESPSPNQTSLYFCASSSDRSAQKLFFGSGTQLSVL.

In DNA form, the CDR3 reads TGCGCCAGCAGCCAGGACAAAGGATTTGGGGCCAATGAGCAGTTCTTC. This gives the protein CASSQDKGFGANEQFF. The rearrangement links TRBV5-1 to TRBJ2-1; TRBD1 might be the D (5 bases). V lost 4 bases and J 6 bases, leaving 20 bases between the germline ends. The CDR3 covers 16 residues. Germline V gene lookup returns CDR1 SGHRS and CDR2 YFSETQ. Drawing the rest from reference TRBV5-1 and TRBJ2-1, the complete variable domain is KAGVTQTPRYLIKTRGQQVTLSCSPISGHRSVSWYQQTPGQGLQFLFEYFSETQRNKGNFPGRFSGRQFSNSRSEMNVSTLELGDSALYLCASSQDKGFGANEQFFGPGTRLTVL.

The V and J genes are TRBV30 and TRBJ2-4; no clear D gene. The CDR3 contains 13 residues. Germline CDR1 is GTSNPN and CDR2 is SVGIG (reference sequence). Trimming removed 4 bases from V and 3 bases from J, with 10 bases in between. CDR3 DNA: TGTGCCTGGACTCTAGGGTTCAAAAACATTCAGTACTTC. It encodes CAWTLGFKNIQYF.

The CDR3 nucleotides read TGTGCCAGCAGTGAATCCGGGTCAATCAGCTATGGCTACACCTTC. This sequence encodes CASSESGSISYGYTF. V usage is TRBV27 and J usage is TRBJ1-2; D not resolved. Trimming stripped 5 bases from V and 4 bases from J, with 17 bases between. This CDR3 has 15 residues. CDR1 is MNHEY, CDR2 SMNVEV, per germline (reference sequence).

The V gene is TRBV27, the J gene TRBJ2-7; D is ambiguous. The CDR3 consists of 13 residues. With 2 bases removed from V and 2 bases from J, the gap between germline ends came to 7 bases. From germline, CDR1 is MNHEY and CDR2 SMNVEV (reference sequence). This CDR3 reads CASSLGEPYEQYF. CDR3 nucleotides: TGTGCCAGCAGTTTAGGTGAACCCTACGAGCAGTACTTC.

The chain joins TRBV7-3 to TRBJ2-3, with 10 bases that match TRBD2. Germline values: CDR1 SGHTA, CDR2 FQGTGA. The V and J ends lost 2 bases and 6 bases, in that order; junction bases with no gene match: 5. The CDR3 runs 15 residues. The CDR3 sequence: CASSLRLAGADTQYF. CDR3 DNA: TGTGCCAGCAGCTTACGGCTAGCGGGAGCGGATACGCAGTATTTT. Drawing the rest from reference TRBV7-3 and TRBJ2-3, the complete variable domain is GAGVSQTPSNKVTEKGKYVELRCDPISGHTALYWYRQSLGQGPEFLIYFQGTGAADDSGLPNDRFFAVRPEGSVSTLKIQRTERGDSAVYLCASSLRLAGADTQYFGPGTRLTVL.

V usage is TRBV5-1 and J usage is TRBJ1-2, with 10 bases that match TRBD1. The trim removed 0 bases at V and 4 bases at J, leaving 9 bases unmatched. The CDR3 consists of 17 residues. Looked up from germline, CDR1 is SGHRS and CDR2 is YFSETQ. CDR3 in amino acids: CASSLGVPGQGPYGYTF. The CDR3 DNA reads TGCGCCAGCAGCTTGGGTGTCCCGGGACAGGGGCCCTATGGCTACACCTTC.

V usage is TRBV19 and J usage is TRBJ2-2; D gene ambiguous. The germline V and J ends were trimmed by 4 bases and 1 base, with 10 bases remaining between them. Germline V lookup: CDR1 LNHDA, CDR2 SQIVND (reference sequence). The CDR3 sequence is 15 residues long. The CDR3 nucleotides are TGTGCCAGTAGTACCGGAATTTTGAACACCGGGGAGCTGTTTTTT. Its protein is CASSTGILNTGELFF.

This chain links TRBV19 with TRBJ1-2, with 7 nucleotides matching TRBD1. The J segment lost 3 bases and the V segment lost 7 bases, leaving 8 bases of the junction unmatched. The length of the CDR3 is 14 residues. Germline V gene lookup returns CDR1 LNHDA and CDR2 SQIVND (reference sequence). As DNA, the CDR3 is TGTGCCAGTATTCGAGGCAGGGGGGACTATGGCTACACCTTC. Residues: CASIRGRGDYGYTF.

The chain joins TRBV9 to TRBJ1-3; D remains ambiguous. The germline gives CDR1 SGDLS, CDR2 YYNGEE. The CDR3 is 15 residues long. The V gene lost 3 bases and the J gene lost 2 bases, with 12 bases spanning the gap. In nucleotides, the CDR3 is TGTGCCAGCAGCGCAACGGGCGGAACTGGAAACACCATATATTTT. Amino acids: CASSATGGTGNTIYF.